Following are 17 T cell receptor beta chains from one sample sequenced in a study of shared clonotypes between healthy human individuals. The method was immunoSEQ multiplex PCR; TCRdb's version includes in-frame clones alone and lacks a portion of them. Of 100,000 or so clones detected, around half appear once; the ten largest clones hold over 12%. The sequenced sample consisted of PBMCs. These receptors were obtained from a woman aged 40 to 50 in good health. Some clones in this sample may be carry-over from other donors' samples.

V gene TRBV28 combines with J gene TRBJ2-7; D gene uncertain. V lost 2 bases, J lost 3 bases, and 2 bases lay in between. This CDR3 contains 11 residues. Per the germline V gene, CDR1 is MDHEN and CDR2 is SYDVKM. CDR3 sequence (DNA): TGTGCCAGCAGTTTACTCTACGAGCAGTACTTC. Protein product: CASSLLYEQYF. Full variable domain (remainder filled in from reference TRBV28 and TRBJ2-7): DVKVTQSSRYLVKRTGEKVFLECVQDMDHENMFWYRQDPGLGLRLIYFSYDVKMKEKGDIPEGYSVSREKKERFSLILESASTNQTSMYLCASSLLYEQYFGPGTRLTVT.

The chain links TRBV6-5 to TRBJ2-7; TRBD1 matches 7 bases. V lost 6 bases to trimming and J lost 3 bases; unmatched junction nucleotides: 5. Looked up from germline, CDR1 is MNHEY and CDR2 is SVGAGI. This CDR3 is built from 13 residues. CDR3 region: CASSSWDSYEQYF. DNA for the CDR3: TGTGCCAGCAGCAGCTGGGACAGCTACGAGCAGTACTTC.

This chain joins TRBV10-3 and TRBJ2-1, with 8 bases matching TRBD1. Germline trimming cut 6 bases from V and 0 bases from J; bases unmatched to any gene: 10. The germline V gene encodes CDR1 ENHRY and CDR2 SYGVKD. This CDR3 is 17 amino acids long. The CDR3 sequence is CAIRTGERTSSYNEQFF. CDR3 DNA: TGTGCCATCAGGACAGGGGAAAGGACGAGCTCCTACAATGAGCAGTTCTTC.

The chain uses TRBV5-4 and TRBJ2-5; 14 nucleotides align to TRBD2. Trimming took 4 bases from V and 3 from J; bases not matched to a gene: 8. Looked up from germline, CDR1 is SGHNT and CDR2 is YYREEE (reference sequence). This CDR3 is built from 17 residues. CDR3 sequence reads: CASSPRLAGGMEETQYF. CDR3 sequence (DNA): TGTGCCAGCAGCCCGCGACTAGCGGGAGGGATGGAAGAGACCCAGTACTTC. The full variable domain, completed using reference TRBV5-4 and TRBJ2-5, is ETGVTQSPTHLIKTRGQQVTLRCSSQSGHNTVSWYQQALGQGPQFIFQYYREEENGRGNFPPRFSGLQFPNYSSELNVNALELDDSALYLCASSPRLAGGMEETQYFGPGTRLLVL.

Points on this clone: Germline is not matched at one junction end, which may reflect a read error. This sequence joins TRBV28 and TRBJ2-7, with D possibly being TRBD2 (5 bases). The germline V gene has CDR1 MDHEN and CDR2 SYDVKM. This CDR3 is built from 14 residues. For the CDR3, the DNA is TGTGCCAGCAGTCTGCCCAGCGGTATCTACGAGCGGTACTTC. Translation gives CASSLPSGIYERYF. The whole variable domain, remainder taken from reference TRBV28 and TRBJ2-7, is DVKVTQSSRYLVKRTGEKVFLECVQDMDHENMFWYRQDPGLGLRLIYFSYDVKMKEKGDIPEGYSVSREKKERFSLILESASTNQTSMYLCASSLPSGIYERYFGPGTRLTVT.

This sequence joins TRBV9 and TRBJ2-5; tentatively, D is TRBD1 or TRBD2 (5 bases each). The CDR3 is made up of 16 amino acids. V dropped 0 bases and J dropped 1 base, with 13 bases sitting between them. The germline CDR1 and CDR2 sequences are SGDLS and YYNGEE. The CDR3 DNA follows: TGTGCCAGCAGCGTAGGGTGGTTAGGGACCCAAGAGACCCAGTACTTC. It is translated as CASSVGWLGTQETQYF.

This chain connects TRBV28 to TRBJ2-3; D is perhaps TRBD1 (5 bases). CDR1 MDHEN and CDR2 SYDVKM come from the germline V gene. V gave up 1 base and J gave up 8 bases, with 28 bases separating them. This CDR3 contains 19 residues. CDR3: CASSLSLVGRAQLRGTQYF. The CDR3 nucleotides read TGTGCCAGCAGTTTATCTCTTGTGGGCAGGGCCCAACTGAGAGGTACGCAGTATTTT.

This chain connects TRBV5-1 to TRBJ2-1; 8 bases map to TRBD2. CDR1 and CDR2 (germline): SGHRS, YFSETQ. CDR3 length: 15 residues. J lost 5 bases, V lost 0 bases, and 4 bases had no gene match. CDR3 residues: CASSLGSGVHNEQFF. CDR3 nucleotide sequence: TGCGCCAGCAGCTTGGGTAGCGGGGTTCACAATGAGCAGTTCTTC.

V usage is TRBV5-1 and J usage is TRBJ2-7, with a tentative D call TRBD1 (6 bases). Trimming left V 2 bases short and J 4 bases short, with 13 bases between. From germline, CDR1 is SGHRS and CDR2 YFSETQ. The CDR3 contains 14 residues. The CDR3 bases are TGCGCCAGCAGCTTTAACAGGGTTGAATACGAGCAGTACTTC. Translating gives CASSFNRVEYEQYF.

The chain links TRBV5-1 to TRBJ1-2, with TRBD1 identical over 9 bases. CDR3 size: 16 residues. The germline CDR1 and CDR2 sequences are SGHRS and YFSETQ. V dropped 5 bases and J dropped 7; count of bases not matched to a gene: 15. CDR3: CASSPGQGGVTGGYTF. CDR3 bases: TGCGCCAGCAGTCCGGGACAGGGAGGCGTGACCGGTGGCTACACCTTC.

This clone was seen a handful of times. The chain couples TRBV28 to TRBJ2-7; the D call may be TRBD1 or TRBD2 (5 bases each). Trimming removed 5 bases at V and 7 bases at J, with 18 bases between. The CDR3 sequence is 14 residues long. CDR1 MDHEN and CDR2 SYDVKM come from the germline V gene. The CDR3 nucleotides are TGTGCCAGCAGTATCCGGGACCGCAATAGTGAGCAGTACTTC. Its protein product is CASSIRDRNSEQYF.

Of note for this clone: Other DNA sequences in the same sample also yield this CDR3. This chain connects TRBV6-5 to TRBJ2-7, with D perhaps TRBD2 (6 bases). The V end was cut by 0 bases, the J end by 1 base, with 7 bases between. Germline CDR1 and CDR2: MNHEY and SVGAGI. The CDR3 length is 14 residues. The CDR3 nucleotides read TGTGCCAGCAGTTACTCGCGGGGATCCTACGAGCAGTACTTC. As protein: CASSYSRGSYEQYF.

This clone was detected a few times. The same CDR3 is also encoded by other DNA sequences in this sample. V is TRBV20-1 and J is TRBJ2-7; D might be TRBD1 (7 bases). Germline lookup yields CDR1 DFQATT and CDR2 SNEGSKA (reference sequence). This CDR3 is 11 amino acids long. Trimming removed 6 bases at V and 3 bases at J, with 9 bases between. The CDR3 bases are TGCAGTGCGCGGGACAGCTACGAGCAGTACTTC. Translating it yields CSARDSYEQYF.

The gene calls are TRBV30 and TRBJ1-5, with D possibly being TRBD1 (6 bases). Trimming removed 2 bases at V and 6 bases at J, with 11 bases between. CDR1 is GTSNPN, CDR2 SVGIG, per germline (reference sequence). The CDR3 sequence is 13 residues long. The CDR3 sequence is CAWSRGTGQPQHF. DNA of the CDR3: TGTGCCTGGAGTAGGGGGACGGGTCAGCCCCAGCATTTT.

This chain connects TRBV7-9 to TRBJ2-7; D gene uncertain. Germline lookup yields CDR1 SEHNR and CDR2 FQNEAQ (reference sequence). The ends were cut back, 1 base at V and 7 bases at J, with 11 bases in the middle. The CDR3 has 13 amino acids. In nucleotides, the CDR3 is TGTGCCAGCAGCTTAGGACCGGTCGGGGAGCAGTACTTC. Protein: CASSLGPVGEQYF.

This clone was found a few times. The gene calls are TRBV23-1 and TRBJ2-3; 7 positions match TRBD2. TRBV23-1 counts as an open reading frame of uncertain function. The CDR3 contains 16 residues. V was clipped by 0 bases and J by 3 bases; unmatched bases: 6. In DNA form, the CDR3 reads TGCGCCAGCAGTCAATCTCGGGGACTATGGACAGATACGCAGTATTTT. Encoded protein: CASSQSRGLWTDTQYF.

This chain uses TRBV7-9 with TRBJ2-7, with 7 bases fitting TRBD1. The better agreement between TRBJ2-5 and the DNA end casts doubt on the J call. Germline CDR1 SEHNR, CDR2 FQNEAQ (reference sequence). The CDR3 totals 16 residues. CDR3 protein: CASSLAPLRGLETQYF. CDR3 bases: TGTGCCAGCAGCTTAGCCCCCCTAAGGGGGCTGGAGACCCAGTACTTC.